This T cell receptor (beta chain) was captured in a study of T-cell reconstitution after alpha-beta-depleted transplantation in children. This clonotype showed up just a few times. Trimming removed 1 base from V and 7 bases from J, with 15 bases in between. Germline V lookup: CDR1 SGHRS, CDR2 YFSETQ. This CDR3 is 15 amino acids long. Unique molecular identifiers were incorporated during preparation of the TCRbeta library. TCRdb independently ran MiXCR on the PCR reads; one entry per CDR3 protein. The sample has a few hundred thousand distinct CDR3 sequences, 10% seen once. The sample in question was PBMCs from the stem cell graft donor, obtained from the stem cell graft. The V and J genes are TRBV5-1 and TRBJ2-1; D remains ambiguous. This TCR was recovered from a human donor who donated a stem cell graft to a child with acute lymphoblastic leukemia. For the CDR3, the DNA is TGCGCCAGCAGCTTGTGGGCCCCCTCGGCGAATGAGCAGTTCTTC. Protein product: CASSLWAPSANEQFF. The full variable domain, its missing parts supplied by reference TRBV5-1 and TRBJ2-1, is KAGVTQTPRYLIKTRGQQVTLSCSPISGHRSVSWYQQTPGQGLQFLFEYFSETQRNKGNFPGRFSGRQFSNSRSEMNVSTLELGDSALYLCASSLWAPSANEQFFGPGTRLTVL.